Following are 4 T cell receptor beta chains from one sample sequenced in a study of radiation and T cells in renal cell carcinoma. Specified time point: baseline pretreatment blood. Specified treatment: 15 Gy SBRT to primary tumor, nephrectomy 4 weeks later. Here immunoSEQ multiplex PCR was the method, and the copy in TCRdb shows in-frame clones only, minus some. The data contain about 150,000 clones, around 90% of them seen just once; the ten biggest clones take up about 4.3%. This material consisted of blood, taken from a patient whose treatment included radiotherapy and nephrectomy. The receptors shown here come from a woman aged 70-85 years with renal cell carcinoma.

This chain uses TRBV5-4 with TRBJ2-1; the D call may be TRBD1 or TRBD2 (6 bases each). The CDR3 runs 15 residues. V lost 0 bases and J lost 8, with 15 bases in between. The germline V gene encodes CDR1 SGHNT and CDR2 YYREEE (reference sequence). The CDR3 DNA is TGTGCCAGCAGCTTGGCGGGGGCGAGGTTACATGAGCAGTTCTTC. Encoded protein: CASSLAGARLHEQFF. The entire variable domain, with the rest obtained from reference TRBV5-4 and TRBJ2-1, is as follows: ETGVTQSPTHLIKTRGQQVTLRCSSQSGHNTVSWYQQALGQGPQFIFQYYREEENGRGNFPPRFSGLQFPNYSSELNVNALELDDSALYLCASSLAGARLHEQFFGPGTRLTVL.

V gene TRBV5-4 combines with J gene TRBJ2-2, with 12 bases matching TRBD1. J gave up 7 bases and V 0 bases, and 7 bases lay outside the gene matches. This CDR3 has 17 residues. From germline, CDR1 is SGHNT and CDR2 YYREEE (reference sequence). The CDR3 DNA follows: TGTGCCAGCAGCTTGGCCCGGGACAGGGGGCCGGTCGGGGAGCTGTTTTTT. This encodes CASSLARDRGPVGELFF.

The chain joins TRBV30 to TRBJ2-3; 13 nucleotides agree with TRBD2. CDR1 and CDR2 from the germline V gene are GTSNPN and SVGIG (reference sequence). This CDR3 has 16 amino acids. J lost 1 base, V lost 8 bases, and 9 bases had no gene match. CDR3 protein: CARELGLAGGTDTQYF. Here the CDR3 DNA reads TGTGCCCGCGAACTCGGACTAGCGGGGGGCACAGATACGCAGTATTTT.

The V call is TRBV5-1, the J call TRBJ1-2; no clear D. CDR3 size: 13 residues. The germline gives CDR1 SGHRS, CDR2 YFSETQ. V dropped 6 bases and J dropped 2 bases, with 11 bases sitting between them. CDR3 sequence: CASNSDGNYGYTF. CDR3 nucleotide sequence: TGCGCCAGCAACTCCGACGGGAACTATGGCTACACCTTC. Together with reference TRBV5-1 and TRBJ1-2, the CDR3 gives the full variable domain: KAGVTQTPRYLIKTRGQQVTLSCSPISGHRSVSWYQQTPGQGLQFLFEYFSETQRNKGNFPGRFSGRQFSNSRSEMNVSTLELGDSALYLCASNSDGNYGYTFGSGTRLTVV.